Reported below is one T cell receptor beta chain. This record belongs to a study of shared T cell receptors in the human thymus. V was pared by 0 bases and J by 1 base, with 9 bases between. The CDR3 covers 15 residues. Looked up from germline, CDR1 is SGHKS and CDR2 is YYEKEE (reference sequence). Assay: immunoSEQ multiplex PCR; the TCRdb copy retains only in-frame clones and omits some. The sample includes about 380,000 clones, roughly 94% of them seen just once. The TCR was taken from a human donor. The chain links TRBV5-5 to TRBJ2-3; TRBD1 is a possible D gene (5 bases). What was sequenced was thymocytes. The CDR3 DNA reads as TGTGCCAGCAGCTTGGGTGAAGGGGGCACAGATACGCAGTATTTT. Its translation: CASSLGEGGTDTQYF.